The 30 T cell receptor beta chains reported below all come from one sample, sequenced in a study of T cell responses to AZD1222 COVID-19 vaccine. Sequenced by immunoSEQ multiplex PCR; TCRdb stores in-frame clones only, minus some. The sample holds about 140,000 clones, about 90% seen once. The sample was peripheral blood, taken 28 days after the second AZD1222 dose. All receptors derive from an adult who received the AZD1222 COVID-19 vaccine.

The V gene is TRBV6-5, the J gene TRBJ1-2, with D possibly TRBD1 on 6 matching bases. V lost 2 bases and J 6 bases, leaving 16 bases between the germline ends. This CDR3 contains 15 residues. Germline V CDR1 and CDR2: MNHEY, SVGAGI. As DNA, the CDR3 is TGTGCCAGCAGTTACGTAGGGACTGGGGGCGATGGCTACACCTTC. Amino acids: CASSYVGTGGDGYTF.

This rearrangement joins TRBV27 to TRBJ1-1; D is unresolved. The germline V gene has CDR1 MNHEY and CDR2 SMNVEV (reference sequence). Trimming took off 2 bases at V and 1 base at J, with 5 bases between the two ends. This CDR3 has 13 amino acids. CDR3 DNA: TGTGCCAGCAGTTTAGTCGAGAACACTGAAGCTTTCTTT. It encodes CASSLVENTEAFF.

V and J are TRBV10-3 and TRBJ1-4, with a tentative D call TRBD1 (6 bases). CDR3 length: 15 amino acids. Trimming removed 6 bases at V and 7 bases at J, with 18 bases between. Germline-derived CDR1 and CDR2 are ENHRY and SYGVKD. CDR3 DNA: TGTGCCATCAGCCCCCTAGGGGGGGAGGGTGAAAAACTGTTTTTT. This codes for CAISPLGGEGEKLFF.

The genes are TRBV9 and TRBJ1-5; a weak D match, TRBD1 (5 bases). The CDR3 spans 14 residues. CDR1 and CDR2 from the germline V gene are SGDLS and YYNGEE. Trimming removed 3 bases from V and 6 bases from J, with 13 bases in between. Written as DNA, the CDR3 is TGTGCCAGCAGCGGCGGGGGATTCAGTCAGCCCCAGCATTTT. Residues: CASSGGGFSQPQHF.

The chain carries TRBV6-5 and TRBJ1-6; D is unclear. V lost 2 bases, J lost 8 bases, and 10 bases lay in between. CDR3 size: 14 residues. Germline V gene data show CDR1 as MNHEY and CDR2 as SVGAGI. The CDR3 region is CASSYGQLDSPLHF. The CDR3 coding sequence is TGTGCCAGCAGTTACGGGCAGTTGGATTCACCCCTCCACTTT.

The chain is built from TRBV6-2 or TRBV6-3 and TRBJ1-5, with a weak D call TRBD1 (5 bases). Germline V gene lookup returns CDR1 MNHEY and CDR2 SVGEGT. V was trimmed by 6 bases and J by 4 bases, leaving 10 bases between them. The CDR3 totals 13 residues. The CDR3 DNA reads TGTGCCAGCAGCACCTGGGGGAATCAGCCCCAGCATTTT. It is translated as CASSTWGNQPQHF.

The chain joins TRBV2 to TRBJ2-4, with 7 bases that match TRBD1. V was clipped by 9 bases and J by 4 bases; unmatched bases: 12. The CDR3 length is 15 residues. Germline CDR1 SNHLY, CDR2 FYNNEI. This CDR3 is CASLWDSTLKNIQYF. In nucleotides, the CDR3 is TGTGCCAGTTTATGGGACAGCACCCTAAAAAACATTCAGTACTTC. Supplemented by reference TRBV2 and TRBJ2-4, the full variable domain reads EPEVTQTPSHQVTQMGQEVILRCVPISNHLYFYWYRQILGQKVEFLVSFYNNEISEKSEIFDDQFSVERPDGSNFTLKIRSTKLEDSAMYFCASLWDSTLKNIQYFGAGTRLSVL.

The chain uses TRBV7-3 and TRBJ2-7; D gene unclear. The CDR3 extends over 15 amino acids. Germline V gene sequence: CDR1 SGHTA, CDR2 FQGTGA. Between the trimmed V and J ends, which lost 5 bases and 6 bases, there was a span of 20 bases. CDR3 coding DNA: TGTGCCAGCAGCCCCCAGCCAGTTCTTTCTTCCGAGCAGTACTTC. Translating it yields CASSPQPVLSSEQYF.

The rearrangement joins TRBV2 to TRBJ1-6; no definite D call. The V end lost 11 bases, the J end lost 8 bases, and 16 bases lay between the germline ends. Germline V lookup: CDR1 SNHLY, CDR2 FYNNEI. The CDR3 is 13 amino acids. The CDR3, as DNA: TGTGCCGGCCGGTCAGATGGGGATTCACCCCTCCACTTT. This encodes CAGRSDGDSPLHF.

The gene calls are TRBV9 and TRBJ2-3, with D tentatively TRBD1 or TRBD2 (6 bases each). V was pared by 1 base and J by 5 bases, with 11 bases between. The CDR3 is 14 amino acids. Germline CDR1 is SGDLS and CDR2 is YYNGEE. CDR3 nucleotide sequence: TGTGCCAGCAGCGTATCGGGGGCTGAAGATACGCAGTATTTT. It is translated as CASSVSGAEDTQYF.

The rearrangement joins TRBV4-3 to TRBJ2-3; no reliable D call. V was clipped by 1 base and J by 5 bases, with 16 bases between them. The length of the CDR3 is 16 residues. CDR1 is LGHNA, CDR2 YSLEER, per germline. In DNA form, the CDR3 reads TGCGCCAGCAGCCAAGTGGCGGCGGCTCGCAGAGATACGCAGTATTTT. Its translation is CASSQVAAARRDTQYF.

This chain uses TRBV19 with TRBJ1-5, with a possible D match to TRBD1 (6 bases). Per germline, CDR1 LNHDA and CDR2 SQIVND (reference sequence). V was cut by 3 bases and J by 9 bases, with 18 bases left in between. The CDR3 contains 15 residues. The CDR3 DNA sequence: TGTGCCAGTAGTATCGCGGCAGGGGCGGTCTTGCCCCAGCATTTT. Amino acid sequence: CASSIAAGAVLPQHF.

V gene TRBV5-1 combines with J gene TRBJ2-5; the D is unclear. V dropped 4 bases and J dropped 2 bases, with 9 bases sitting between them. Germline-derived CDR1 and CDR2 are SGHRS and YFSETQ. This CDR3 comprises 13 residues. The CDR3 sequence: CASSRPGQETQYF. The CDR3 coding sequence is TGCGCCAGCAGCAGACCCGGTCAAGAGACCCAGTACTTC.

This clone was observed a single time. The CDR3 reads CASSPRGDRTLSRMNTQYF. CDR3 coding DNA: TGTGCCAGCAGCCCCCGGGGGGACCGGACCCTCTCGAGGATGAATACGCAGTATTTT. V is TRBV9 and J is TRBJ2-3, with TRBD2 matching over 7 bases. Germline CDR1 is SGDLS and CDR2 is YYNGEE. J gave up 7 bases and V 4 bases, and 24 bases lay outside the gene matches. The CDR3 is 19 amino acids.

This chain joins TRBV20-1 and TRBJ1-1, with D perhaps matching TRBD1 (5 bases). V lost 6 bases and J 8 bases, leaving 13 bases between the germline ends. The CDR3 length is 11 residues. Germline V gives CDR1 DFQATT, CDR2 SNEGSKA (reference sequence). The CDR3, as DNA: TGCAGTGCCCGAAGGGGAGAAGAAGCTTTCTTT. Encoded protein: CSARRGEEAFF.

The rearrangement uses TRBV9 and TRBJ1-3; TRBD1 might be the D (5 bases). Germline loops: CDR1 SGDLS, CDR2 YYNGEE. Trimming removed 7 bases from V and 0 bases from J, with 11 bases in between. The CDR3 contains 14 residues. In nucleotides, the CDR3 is TGTGCCAGCGGGGACCAGAGCTCTGGAAACACCATATATTTT. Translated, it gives CASGDQSSGNTIYF.

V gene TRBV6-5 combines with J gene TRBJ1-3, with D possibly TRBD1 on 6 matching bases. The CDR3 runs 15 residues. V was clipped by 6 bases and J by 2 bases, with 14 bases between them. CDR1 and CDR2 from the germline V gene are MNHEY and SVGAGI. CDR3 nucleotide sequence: TGTGCCAGCAGCCAGACAGAGGGGGCTGGAAACACCATATATTTT. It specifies CASSQTEGAGNTIYF.

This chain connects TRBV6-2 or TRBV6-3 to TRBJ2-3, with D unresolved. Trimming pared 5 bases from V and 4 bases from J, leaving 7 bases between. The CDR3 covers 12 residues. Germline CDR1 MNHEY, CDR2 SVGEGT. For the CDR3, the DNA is TGTGCCAGCAGTCCGCTTCCAGATACGCAGTATTTT. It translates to CASSPLPDTQYF.

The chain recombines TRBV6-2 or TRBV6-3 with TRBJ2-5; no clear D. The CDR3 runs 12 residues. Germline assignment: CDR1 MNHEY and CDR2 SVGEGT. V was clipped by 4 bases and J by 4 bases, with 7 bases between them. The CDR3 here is CASSLVRETQYF. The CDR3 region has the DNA TGTGCCAGCAGTTTAGTCCGAGAGACCCAGTACTTC.

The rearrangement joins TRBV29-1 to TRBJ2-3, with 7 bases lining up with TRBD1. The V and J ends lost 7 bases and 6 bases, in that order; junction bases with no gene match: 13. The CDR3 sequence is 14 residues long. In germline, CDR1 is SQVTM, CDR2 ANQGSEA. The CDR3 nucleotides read TGCAGCGACAAAACAGGGGTGTTCGCCGATACGCAGTATTTT. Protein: CSDKTGVFADTQYF.

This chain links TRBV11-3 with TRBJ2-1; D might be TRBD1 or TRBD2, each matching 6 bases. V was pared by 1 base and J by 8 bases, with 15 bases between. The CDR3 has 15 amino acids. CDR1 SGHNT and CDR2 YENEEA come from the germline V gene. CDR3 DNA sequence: TGTGCCAGCAGCTTAGTACGCGGAGGGGGGCATGAGCAGTTCTTC. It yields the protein CASSLVRGGGHEQFF.

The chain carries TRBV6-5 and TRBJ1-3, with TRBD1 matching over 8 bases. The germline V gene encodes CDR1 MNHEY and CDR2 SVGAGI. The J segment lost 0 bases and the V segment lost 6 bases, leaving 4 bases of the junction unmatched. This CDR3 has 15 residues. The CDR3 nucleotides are TGTGCCAGCAGGCAGGGGGCTCACTCTGGAAACACCATATATTTT. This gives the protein CASRQGAHSGNTIYF.

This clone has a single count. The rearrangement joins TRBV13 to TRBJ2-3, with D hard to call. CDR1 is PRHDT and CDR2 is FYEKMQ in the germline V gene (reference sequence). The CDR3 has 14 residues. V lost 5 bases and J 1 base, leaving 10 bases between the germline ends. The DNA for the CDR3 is TGTGCCAGCAGCCACGGTGGGGGCACAGATACGCAGTATTTT. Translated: CASSHGGGTDTQYF.

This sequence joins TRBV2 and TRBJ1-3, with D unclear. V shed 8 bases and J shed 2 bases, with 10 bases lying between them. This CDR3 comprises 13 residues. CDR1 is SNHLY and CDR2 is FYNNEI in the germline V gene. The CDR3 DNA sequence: TGTGCCAGCGCGGCGAGCCCTGGAAACACCATATATTTT. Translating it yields CASAASPGNTIYF.

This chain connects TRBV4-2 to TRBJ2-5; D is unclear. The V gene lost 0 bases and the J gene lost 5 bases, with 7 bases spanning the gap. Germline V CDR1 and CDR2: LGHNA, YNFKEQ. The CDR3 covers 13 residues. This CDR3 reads CASSQDRLETQYF. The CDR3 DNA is TGTGCCAGCAGCCAAGATCGCCTCGAGACCCAGTACTTC.

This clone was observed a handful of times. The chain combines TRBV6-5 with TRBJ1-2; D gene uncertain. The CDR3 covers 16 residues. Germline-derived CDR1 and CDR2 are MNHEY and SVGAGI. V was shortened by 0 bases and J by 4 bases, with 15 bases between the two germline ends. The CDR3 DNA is TGTGCCAGCAGTTACTCGGAGGTTTTCGGTCCCTATGGCTACACCTTC. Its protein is CASSYSEVFGPYGYTF.

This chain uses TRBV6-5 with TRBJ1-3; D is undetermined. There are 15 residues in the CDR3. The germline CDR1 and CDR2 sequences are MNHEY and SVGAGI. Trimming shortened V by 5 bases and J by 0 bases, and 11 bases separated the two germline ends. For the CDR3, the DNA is TGTGCCAGCAGTAGAGAGGTCACCTCTGGAAACACCATATATTTT. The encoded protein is CASSREVTSGNTIYF.

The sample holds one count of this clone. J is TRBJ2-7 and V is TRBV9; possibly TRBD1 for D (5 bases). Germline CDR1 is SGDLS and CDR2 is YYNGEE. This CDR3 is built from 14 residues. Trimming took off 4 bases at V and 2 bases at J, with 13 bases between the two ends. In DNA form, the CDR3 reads TGTGCCAGCAGCCCCCGACTGGACACCTACGAGCAGTACTTC. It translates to CASSPRLDTYEQYF.

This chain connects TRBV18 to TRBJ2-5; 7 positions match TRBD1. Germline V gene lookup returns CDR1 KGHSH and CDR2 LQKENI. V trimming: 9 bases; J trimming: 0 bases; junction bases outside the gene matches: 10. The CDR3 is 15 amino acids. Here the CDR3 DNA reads TGTGCCAGTTCGTCCTCGACAGGGCACCAAGAGACCCAGTACTTC. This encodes CASSSSTGHQETQYF.

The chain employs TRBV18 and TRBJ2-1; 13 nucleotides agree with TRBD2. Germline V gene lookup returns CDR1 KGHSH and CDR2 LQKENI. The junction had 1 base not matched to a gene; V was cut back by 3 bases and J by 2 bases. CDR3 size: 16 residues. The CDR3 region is CASSPGTSGTYNEQFF. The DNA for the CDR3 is TGTGCCAGCTCACCCGGGACTAGCGGGACCTACAATGAGCAGTTCTTC.